This TCR beta chain was found in a study of regulatory T cells in long-lasting Graves disease. This sample's time point: persistent/refractory GD, antithyroid drugs over 5 years with positive TRAb. The authors made the TCR library using RNA they extracted from PBMCs. In building TCR beta libraries, iRepertoire HTBI primers were used together with Arm-PCR of CDR3 regions. In TCRdb, the multiplex PCR reads were re-called with MiXCR into one record per CDR3 protein. The sample holds around 300,000 distinct CDR3 sequences, approximately 20% seen once. Per germline, CDR1 LGHDT and CDR2 YNNKEL (reference sequence). There are 13 residues in the CDR3. V was shortened by 3 bases and J by 2 bases, with 5 bases between the two germline ends.

The rearrangement joins TRBV3-1 to TRBJ1-3, with a tentative D call TRBD1 (5 bases). This clonotype was sampled from a female donor with Graves disease. The source was peripheral blood mononuclear cells (PBMCs), collected when the disease was refractory, from a patient treated with antithyroid drugs. CDR3 residues: CASSQGAGNTIYF. Here the CDR3 DNA reads TGTGCCAGCAGCCAGGGGGCTGGAAACACCATATATTTT.